The T cell receptor (beta chain) described here comes from a study of blood T cell repertoires in COVID-19. Losses at the gene ends were 5 bases for V and 11 bases for J; bases not matched to a gene: 9. This CDR3 comprises 12 residues. Sequencing used immunoSEQ multiplex PCR; TCRdb keeps in-frame clones, though not all of them. The table shows more than 90,000 clones, with 60% to 85% occurring only once. V is TRBV12-3 or TRBV12-4 and J is TRBJ2-7; 7 bases are a match to TRBD1. This clonotype was obtained from a man between 65 and 85 years old with acute or convalescent COVID-19. Sequencing was carried out using peripheral blood. The CDR3 sequence is CASSPRDRSEYF. CDR3 coding DNA: TGTGCCAGCAGTCCTCGGGACAGAAGTGAGTACTTC.